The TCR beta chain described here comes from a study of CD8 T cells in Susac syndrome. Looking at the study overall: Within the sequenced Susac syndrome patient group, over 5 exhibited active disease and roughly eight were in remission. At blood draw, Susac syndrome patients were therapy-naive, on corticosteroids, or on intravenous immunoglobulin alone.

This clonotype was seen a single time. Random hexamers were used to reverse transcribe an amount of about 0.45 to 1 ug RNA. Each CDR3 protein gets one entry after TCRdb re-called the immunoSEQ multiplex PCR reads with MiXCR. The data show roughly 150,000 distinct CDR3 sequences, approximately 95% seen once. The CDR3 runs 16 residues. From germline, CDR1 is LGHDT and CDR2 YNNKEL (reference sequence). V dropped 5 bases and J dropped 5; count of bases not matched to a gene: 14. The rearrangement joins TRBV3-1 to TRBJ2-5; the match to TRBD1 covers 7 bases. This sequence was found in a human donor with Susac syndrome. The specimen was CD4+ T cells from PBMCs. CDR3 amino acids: CASSGLPGQKAETQYF. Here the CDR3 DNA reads TGTGCCAGCAGCGGGCTTCCGGGACAGAAAGCGGAGACCCAGTACTTC.